This section outlines one TCR beta chain sequence together with its context. Its antigen remains unidentified. Germline V gene lookup returns CDR1 MNHNS and CDR2 SASEGT. Trimming cost V 1 base and J 10 bases, with 11 bases left between them. The CDR3 loop spans 13 amino acids. The data were produced by immunoSEQ multiplex PCR, yet TCRdb's version contains in-frame clones alone and is incomplete. The top ten hold 3.5% to 4.5% of the sample, which has about 150,000 clones, more than 85% seen once. The sample belongs to a study of T cell responses to AZD1222 COVID-19 vaccine. Across the whole study: Both about-4-week and about-12-week second-dose recipients were combined. Study-wide results and limits: Spike was spanned by vaccine-associated CD4 TCRs, with dominance at 160-218 and 743-854. The donors showed a predominance of white British ancestry and of females, with possible underestimation of clonal diversity.

The chain employs TRBV6-1 and TRBJ2-1; D assignment may be TRBD1 or TRBD2 (5 bases each). The clonotype was recovered from an adult in good health. This sample comprised peripheral blood, obtained on day 0 of AZD1222 vaccination. The CDR3 region is CASSEVGDGEQFF. The DNA of the CDR3 is TGTGCCAGCAGTGAAGTGGGGGATGGGGAGCAGTTCTTC.